Each of the 6 T cell receptor beta chains below was sequenced from the same sample in a study of T cells after yellow fever vaccination. From the 5' RACE reads, TCRdb called clonotypes with MiXCR, one entry per CDR3 protein. The sample lists some 500,000 distinct CDR3 sequences, roughly 14% occurring once. Sequencing used PBMCs, obtained on the day of the yellow fever booster vaccination. The receptor source for this set is a man aged 25-45 years who received the YFV17D yellow fever vaccine.

This clonotype was recorded many times. This chain links TRBV7-2 with TRBJ2-2, with a weak D call TRBD2 (5 bases). From germline, CDR1 is SGHTA and CDR2 FQGNSA. The CDR3 has 15 amino acids. V lost 4 bases to trimming and J lost 4 bases, with 13 bases between them. The CDR3: CASSSSAAGTGELFF. The DNA of the CDR3 is TGTGCCAGCAGCTCCTCCGCCGCGGGCACCGGGGAGCTGTTTTTT.

This clonotype was detected only a few times. This sequence joins TRBV5-1 and TRBJ2-1, with a tentative D call TRBD2 (6 bases). Germline CDR1 is SGHRS and CDR2 is YFSETQ. This CDR3 spans 19 amino acids. V was trimmed by 2 bases and J by 6 bases, leaving 27 bases between them. The CDR3, as DNA: TGCGCCAGCAGCTTCTCTCTTAGCGGCAGCGCCGTAAGATCCAATGAGCAGTTCTTC. As protein: CASSFSLSGSAVRSNEQFF.

Only a few counts were recorded for this clonotype. This chain links TRBV7-9 with TRBJ1-1, with TRBD1 as a possible D gene (5 bases). CDR3 length equals 13 residues. Germline V gene data show CDR1 as SEHNR and CDR2 as FQNEAQ (reference sequence). Deletions cut 7 bases from V and 1 base from J, with 10 bases between. CDR3 residues: CASTLGGNTEAFF. The CDR3 DNA reads as TGTGCCAGCACCCTGGGGGGGAACACTGAAGCTTTCTTT.

The chain combines TRBV5-5 with TRBJ1-3; 7 bases align to TRBD1. This CDR3 is built from 17 residues. Trimming removed 1 base from V and 0 bases from J; junction bases left unmatched: 7. The V gene's germline CDR1 is SGHKS and CDR2 YYEKEE (reference sequence). The DNA for the CDR3 is TGTGCCAGCAGCTTGTATCCGGGACAGTACTCTGGAAACACCATATATTTT. Translation gives CASSLYPGQYSGNTIYF.

This clonotype has a handful of counts. The V and J genes are TRBV5-1 and TRBJ2-6, with D possibly being TRBD1 (5 bases). CDR1 is SGHRS and CDR2 is YFSETQ in the germline V gene. Deletions cut 7 bases from V and 0 bases from J, with 8 bases between. The CDR3 is 14 amino acids. For the CDR3, the DNA is TGCGCCAGCCTAGACAGCTCTGGGGCCAACGTCCTGACTTTC. Translating gives CASLDSSGANVLTF.

This clonotype has a handful of counts. V usage is TRBV20-1 and J usage is TRBJ1-2, with 7 bases identical to TRBD1. V was clipped by 4 bases and J by 3 bases; unmatched bases: 5. This CDR3 comprises 13 residues. The germline V gene has CDR1 DFQATT and CDR2 SNEGSKA (reference sequence). The CDR3 DNA reads TGCAGTGCTACGACAGGGTTAGACTATGGCTACACCTTC. This gives the protein CSATTGLDYGYTF.